The entry that follows covers one T cell receptor beta chain sequence. Clones were read by immunoSEQ multiplex PCR, and TCRdb kept only the in-frame ones, dropping some. This sample has tens of thousands of clones, with 85% found just once. These data are taken from a study of blood T cell repertoires in COVID-19. Study-wide background: The United States, Italy and Spain were the sources of the acute and convalescent COVID-19 samples. T cells, B-cell-depleted T cells, or PBMCs supplied cDNA or gDNA.

This CDR3 comprises 15 residues. Germline values: CDR1 SGHTA, CDR2 FQGNSA. The V end lost 4 bases, the J end lost 10 bases, and 20 bases lay between the germline ends. J is TRBJ2-1 and V is TRBV7-2; the D gene is possibly TRBD2 (6 bases). The clonotype originates from a human donor in a cohort sampled during active COVID-19. The material sequenced was peripheral blood. CDR3 sequence: CASSSRGTPAREQFF. CDR3 sequence (DNA): TGTGCCAGCAGCTCCCGCGGGACTCCCGCTCGGGAGCAGTTCTTC.